This T cell receptor (beta chain) was captured in a study of control samples from healthy donors and cancer patients. Assay: immunoSEQ multiplex PCR; the TCRdb copy retains only in-frame clones and omits some. The sample contains 100,000 to 150,000 clones, approximately 92% of which appear only once. CDR3 length: 17 residues. Germline CDR1 LNHDA, CDR2 SQIVND (reference sequence). The junction had 10 bases not matched to a gene; V was cut back by 10 bases and J by 0 bases. This chain links TRBV19 with TRBJ2-1; 12 bases are shared with TRBD2. Sequenced: PBMCs. The receptor's source is a man older than 75 with head and neck cancer. The CDR3 region is CAISSGGASSSYNEQFF. Here the CDR3 DNA reads TGTGCCATCTCTAGCGGGGGGGCTTCGAGCTCCTACAATGAGCAGTTCTTC.